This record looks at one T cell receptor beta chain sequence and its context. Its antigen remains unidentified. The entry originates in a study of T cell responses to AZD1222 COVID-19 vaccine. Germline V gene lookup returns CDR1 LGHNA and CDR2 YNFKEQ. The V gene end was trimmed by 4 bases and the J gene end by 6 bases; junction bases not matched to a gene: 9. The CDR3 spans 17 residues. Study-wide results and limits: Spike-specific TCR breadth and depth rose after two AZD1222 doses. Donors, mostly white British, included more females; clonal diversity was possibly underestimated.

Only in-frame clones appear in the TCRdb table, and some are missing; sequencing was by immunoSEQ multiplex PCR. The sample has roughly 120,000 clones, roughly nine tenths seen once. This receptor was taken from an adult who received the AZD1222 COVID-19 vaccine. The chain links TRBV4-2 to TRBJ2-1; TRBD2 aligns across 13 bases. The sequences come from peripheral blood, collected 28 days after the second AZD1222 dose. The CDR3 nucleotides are TGTGCCAGCAGCCTGAAACCACTAGCGGGAGGGGGCAATGAGCAGTTCTTC. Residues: CASSLKPLAGGGNEQFF.